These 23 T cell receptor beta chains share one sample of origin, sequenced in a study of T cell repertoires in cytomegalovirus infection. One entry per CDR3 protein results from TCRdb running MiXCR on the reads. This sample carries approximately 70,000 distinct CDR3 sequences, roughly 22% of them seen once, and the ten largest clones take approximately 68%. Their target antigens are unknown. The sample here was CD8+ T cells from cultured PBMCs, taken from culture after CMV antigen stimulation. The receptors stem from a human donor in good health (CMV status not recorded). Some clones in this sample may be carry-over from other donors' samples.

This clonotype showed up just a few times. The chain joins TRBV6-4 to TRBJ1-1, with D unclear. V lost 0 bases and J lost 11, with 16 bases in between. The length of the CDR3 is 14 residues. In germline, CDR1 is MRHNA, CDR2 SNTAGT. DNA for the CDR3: TGTGCCAGCAGTGACTCGAATCTAGCGGAGATCGCTTTCTTT. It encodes CASSDSNLAEIAFF.

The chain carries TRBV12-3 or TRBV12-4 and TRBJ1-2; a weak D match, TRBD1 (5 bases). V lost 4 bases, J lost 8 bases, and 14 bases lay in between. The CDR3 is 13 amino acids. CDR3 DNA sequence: TGTGCCAGCAGTTGGGACGCCACCGAGGGCTACACCTTC. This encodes CASSWDATEGYTF.

CDR3 bases: TGCGCCAGCAGCCAAGATGAGGCGAGGGTAGAAAAACTGTTTTTT. Translated, it gives CASSQDEARVEKLFF. The chain links TRBV4-1 to TRBJ1-4; no definite D call. The germline CDR1 and CDR2 sequences are MGHRA and YSYEKL. V was trimmed by 0 bases and J by 8 bases, leaving 13 bases between them. This CDR3 has 15 amino acids.

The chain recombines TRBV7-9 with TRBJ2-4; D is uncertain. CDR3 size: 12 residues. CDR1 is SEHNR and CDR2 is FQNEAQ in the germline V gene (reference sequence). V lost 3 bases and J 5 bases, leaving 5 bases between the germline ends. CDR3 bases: TGTGCCAGCAGCTTTATGGAAAACATTCAGTACTTC. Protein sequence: CASSFMENIQYF.

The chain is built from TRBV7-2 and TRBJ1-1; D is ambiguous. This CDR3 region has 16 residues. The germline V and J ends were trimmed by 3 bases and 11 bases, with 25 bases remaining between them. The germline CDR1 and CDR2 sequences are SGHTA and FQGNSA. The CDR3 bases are TGTGCCAGCAGCTTGCCGTTAGGGCTGGTTGTGCTTGGTGCTTTCTTT. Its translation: CASSLPLGLVVLGAFF.

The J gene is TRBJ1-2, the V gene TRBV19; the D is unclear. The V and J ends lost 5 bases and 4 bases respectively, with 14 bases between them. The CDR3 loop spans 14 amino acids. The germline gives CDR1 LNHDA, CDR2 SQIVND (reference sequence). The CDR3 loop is CASSFPTPIYGYTF. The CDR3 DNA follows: TGTGCCAGTAGTTTCCCGACGCCTATCTATGGCTACACCTTC.

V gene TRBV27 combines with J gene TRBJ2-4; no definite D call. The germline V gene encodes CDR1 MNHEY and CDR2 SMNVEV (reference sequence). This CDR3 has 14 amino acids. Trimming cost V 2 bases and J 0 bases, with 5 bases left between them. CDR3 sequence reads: CASSLARAKNIQYF. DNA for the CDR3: TGTGCCAGCAGTTTAGCAAGAGCCAAAAACATTCAGTACTTC.

The CDR3 DNA reads as TGTGCCAGCAGCTTACGGAATAGCAATCAGCCCCAGCATTTT. It codes for CASSLRNSNQPQHF. The V gene is TRBV7-8, the J gene TRBJ1-5; no firm D call. In germline, CDR1 is SGHVS, CDR2 FQNEAQ. This CDR3 has 14 amino acids. V gave up 2 bases and J gave up 0 bases, with 5 bases separating them.

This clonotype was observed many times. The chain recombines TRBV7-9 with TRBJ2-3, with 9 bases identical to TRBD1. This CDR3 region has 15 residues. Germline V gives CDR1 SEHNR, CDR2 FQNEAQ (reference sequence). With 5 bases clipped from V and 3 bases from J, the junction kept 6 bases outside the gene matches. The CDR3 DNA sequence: TGTGCCAGCAGCCACCGGGACAGGGAAACAGATACGCAGTATTTT. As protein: CASSHRDRETDTQYF. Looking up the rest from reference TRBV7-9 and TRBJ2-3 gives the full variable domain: DTGVSQNPRHKITKRGQNVTFRCDPISEHNRLYWYRQTLGQGPEFLTYFQNEAQLEKSRLLSDRFSAERPKGSFSTLEIQRTEQGDSAMYLCASSHRDRETDTQYFGPGTRLTVL.

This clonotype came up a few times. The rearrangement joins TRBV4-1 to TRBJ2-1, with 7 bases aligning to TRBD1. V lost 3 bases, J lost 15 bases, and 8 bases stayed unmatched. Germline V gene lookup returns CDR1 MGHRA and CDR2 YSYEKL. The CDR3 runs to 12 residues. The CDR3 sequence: CASSQSRDSRFF. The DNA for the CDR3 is TGCGCCAGCAGCCAGTCCCGGGACAGTCGGTTCTTC.

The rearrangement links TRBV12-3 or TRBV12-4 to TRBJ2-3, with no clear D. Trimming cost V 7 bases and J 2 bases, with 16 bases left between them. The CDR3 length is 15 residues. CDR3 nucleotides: TGTGCCAGCAACGCCGCCCACACCTACACAGATACGCAGTATTTT. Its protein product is CASNAAHTYTDTQYF.

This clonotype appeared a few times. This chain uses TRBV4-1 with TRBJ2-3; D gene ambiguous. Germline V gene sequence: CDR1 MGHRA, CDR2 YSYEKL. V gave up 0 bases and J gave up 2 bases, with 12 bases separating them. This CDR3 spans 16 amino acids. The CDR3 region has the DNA TGCGCCAGCAGCCAAGATCCTAGTGTATACACAGATACGCAGTATTTT. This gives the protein CASSQDPSVYTDTQYF.

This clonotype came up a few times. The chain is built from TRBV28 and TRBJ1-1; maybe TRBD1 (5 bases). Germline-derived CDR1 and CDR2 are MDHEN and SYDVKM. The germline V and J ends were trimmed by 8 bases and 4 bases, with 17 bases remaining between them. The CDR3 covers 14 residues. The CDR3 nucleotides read TGTGCCAGCCGCGATACTTTTGGGGCCACTGAAGCTTTCTTT. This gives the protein CASRDTFGATEAFF.

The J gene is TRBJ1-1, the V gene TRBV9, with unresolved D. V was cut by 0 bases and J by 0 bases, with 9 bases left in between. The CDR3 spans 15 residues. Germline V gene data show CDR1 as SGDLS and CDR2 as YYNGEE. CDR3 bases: TGTGCCAGCAGCGTAGATGGGGTAATGAACACTGAAGCTTTCTTT. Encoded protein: CASSVDGVMNTEAFF.

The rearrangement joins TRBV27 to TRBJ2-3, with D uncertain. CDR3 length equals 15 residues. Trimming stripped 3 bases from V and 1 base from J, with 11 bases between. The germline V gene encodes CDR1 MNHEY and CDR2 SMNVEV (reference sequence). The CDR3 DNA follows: TGTGCCAGCAGTTTTGCTGATTTTGGCACAGATACGCAGTATTTT. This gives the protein CASSFADFGTDTQYF.

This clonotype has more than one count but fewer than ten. CDR3 in DNA: TGTGCCAGCAGCCAAGAGATGGGACTAGCCCAAGAGACCCAGTACTTC. Translated, it gives CASSQEMGLAQETQYF. The J gene is TRBJ2-5, the V gene TRBV4-2, with TRBD2 matching over 9 bases. The J segment lost 1 base and the V segment lost 0 bases, leaving 3 bases of the junction unmatched. There are 16 residues in the CDR3. Looked up from germline, CDR1 is LGHNA and CDR2 is YNFKEQ.

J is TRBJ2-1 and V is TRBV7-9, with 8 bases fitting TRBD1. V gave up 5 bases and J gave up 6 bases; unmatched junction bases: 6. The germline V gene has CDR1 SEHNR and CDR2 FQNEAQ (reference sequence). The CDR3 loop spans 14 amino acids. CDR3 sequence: CASSARTGRNEQFF. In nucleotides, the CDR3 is TGTGCCAGCAGCGCTCGGACAGGGCGCAATGAGCAGTTCTTC.

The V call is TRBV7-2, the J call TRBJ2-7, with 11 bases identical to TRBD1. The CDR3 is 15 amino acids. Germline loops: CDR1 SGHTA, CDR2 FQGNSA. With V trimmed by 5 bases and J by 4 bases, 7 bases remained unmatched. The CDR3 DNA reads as TGTGCCAGCAGCCGGGGGGGGACAGGGGGATACGAGCAGTACTTC. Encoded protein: CASSRGGTGGYEQYF. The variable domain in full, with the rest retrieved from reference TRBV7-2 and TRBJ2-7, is GAGVSQSPSNKVTEKGKDVELRCDPISGHTALYWYRQSLGQGLEFLIYFQGNSAPDKSGLPSDRFSAERTGGSVSTLTIQRTQQEDSAVYLCASSRGGTGGYEQYFGPGTRLTVT.

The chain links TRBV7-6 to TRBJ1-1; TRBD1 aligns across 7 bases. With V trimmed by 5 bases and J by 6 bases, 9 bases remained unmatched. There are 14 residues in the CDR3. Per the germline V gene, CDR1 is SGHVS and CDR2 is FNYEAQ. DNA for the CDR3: TGTGCCAGCAGCCCGACAGGGTCGGAGTCTGAAGCTTTCTTT. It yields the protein CASSPTGSESEAFF.

The CDR3 DNA sequence: TGTGCCAGCAGTTTCCGACTAGCGGGGGGTGACACAGATACGCAGTATTTT. Encoded protein: CASSFRLAGGDTDTQYF. The V call is TRBV28, the J call TRBJ2-3; 13 bases line up with TRBD2. Looked up from germline, CDR1 is MDHEN and CDR2 is SYDVKM. V dropped 3 bases and J dropped 2; count of bases not matched to a gene: 5. This CDR3 comprises 17 residues.

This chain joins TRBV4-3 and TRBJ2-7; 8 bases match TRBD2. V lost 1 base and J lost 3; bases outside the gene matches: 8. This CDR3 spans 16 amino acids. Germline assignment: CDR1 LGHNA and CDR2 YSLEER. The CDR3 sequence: CASSQGASGLGYEQYF. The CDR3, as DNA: TGCGCCAGCAGCCAAGGAGCTAGCGGGTTGGGCTACGAGCAGTACTTC.

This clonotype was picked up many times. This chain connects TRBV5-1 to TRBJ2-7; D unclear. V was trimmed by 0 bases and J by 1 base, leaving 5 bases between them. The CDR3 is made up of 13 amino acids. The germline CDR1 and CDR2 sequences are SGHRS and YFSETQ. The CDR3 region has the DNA TGCGCCAGCAGCTTGGATGGGTCCTACGAGCAGTACTTC. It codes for CASSLDGSYEQYF.

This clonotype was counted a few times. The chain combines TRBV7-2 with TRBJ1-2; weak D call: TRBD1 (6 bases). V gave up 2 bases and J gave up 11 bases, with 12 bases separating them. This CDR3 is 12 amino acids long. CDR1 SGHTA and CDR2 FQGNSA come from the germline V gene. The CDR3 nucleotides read TGTGCCAGCAGCTTAAGAGGACAGCTTTACACCTTC. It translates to CASSLRGQLYTF.